This T cell receptor beta chain emerged from a study of beta chain features in type 1 diabetes. CDR3 length equals 14 residues. Germline trimming cut 2 bases from V and 7 bases from J; bases unmatched to any gene: 8. Germline V gives CDR1 MDHEN, CDR2 SYDVKM. Study-level points and caveats: TCRB CDR3s were moderately but significantly shorter in Type 1 diabetes patients in all four CD4+ subsets. Highly expressing activated T cells could be over-counted with a cDNA template.

Expressed TCRB transcripts were sequenced, since all the RNA that had been isolated was reverse transcribed. The repertoire was sequenced with immunoSEQ multiplex PCR; TCRdb's copy has only in-frame clones and lacks some. The sample carries approximately 270,000 clones, approximately 15% recorded once. One heparinised draw, averaging around 120 mL, was taken per donor. Stem cell-like memory, regulatory, central memory and naive CD4+ cells were sorted via CD45RO/CCR7/CD25/CD127/CD95/CD27. The authors obtained over 95% purity in all sorted populations. Concerning this clone itself: Its specificity is not known.

Source material: naive CD4+ T cells from blood. This chain uses TRBV28 with TRBJ2-7; 7 nucleotides line up with TRBD2. The receptor comes from a man aged 25 to 45 with type 1 diabetes. The CDR3 DNA sequence: TGTGCCAGCAGTTTAAGGGCGGGGGAGCGGGAGCAGTACTTC. This encodes CASSLRAGEREQYF.